These T cell receptor beta chains were read from a single sample in a study of long-term antiretroviral therapy in people with HIV. Using immunoSEQ multiplex PCR, the repertoire was profiled, and TCRdb retains in-frame clones only, with some absent. The data show about 35,000 clones, with 60% to 75% seen just once and about 3.5% held by the top ten. Source: unsorted PBMCs, taken 3 years after starting antiretroviral therapy. Receptors were obtained from a man aged 50-59 years with HIV. Both conserved end residues are part of each CDR3. Clone size, where shown, is once, few, many, or a class for clones that have expanded.

v_call	clone_size	j_call	cdr3_aa
TRBV28	.	TRBJ2-5	CASSQTDETQYF
TRBV30	.	TRBJ2-7	CAWSLSTVSEQYF
TRBV6-5	.	TRBJ1-2	CASTKGRRPYGYTF
TRBV19	.	TRBJ1-6	CASSATGVRSYNSPLHF
TRBV7-6	.	TRBJ2-7	CASSSRSSEQYF
TRBV7-9	.	TRBJ2-1	CASSPPLAGGYEQFF
TRBV9	.	TRBJ2-1	CASSTLGDRDNEQFF
TRBV7-2	.	TRBJ1-6	CASSLGRDRRNSPLHF
TRBV4-3	.	TRBJ1-2	CASSQRRAYGYTF
TRBV9	.	TRBJ2-7	CASSAGQGAGEQYF
TRBV9	.	TRBJ2-3	CASSVGGSGDTQYF
TRBV6-1	.	TRBJ2-3	CASSEPVGGGTDTQYF
TRBV28	.	TRBJ1-5	CASSLPPTGPQHF
TRBV7-9	few	TRBJ1-3	CASSLVDTIYF
TRBV5-6	.	TRBJ2-3	CASSLWASGSPDTQYF
TRBV11-2	.	TRBJ2-4	CASSSGQANIQYF
TRBV18	.	TRBJ2-1	CASSPTSGSYNEQFF
TRBV5-4	.	TRBJ2-5	CASSLAGAEGAQYF
TRBV7-9	.	TRBJ1-1	CASSLMQGTGTEAFF
TRBV4-3	.	TRBJ2-5	CASSQGALAGGEGETQYF
TRBV7-2	.	TRBJ2-7	CASSQTGRRRREYF
TRBV9	.	TRBJ1-2	CASSSGTGAVDGYTF
TRBV7-2	.	TRBJ2-6	CASSSGAGANVLTF
TRBV4-3	few	TRBJ2-3	CASSQVRRGPDTQYF
TRBV4-1	few	TRBJ2-7	CASSQVDLGTGGYEQYF
TRBV7-2	.	TRBJ1-2	CASSSPLRVGYTF
TRBV9	once	TRBJ2-2	CASSTHFVDRANTGELFF
TRBV4-1	.	TRBJ1-5	CASSQESTGFNQPQHF
TRBV7-3	.	TRBJ2-1	CASSLRGGQGYNEQFF
TRBV10-1	once	TRBJ2-5	CASTLDCRGDQETQYF
TRBV14	.	TRBJ2-3	CASSPLGTDTQYF
TRBV11-2	.	TRBJ1-1	CASSIYAEAFF
TRBV4-1	.	TRBJ2-2	CASSPAGSGRTRTGELFF
TRBV6-5	.	TRBJ2-7	CATRLAGEYEQYF
TRBV6-1	.	TRBJ1-5	CASSETGGESQPQHF
TRBV6-5	.	TRBJ1-2	CASSLDRVYGYTF
TRBV19	.	TRBJ2-1	CASSTSGLAVSRYNEQFF
TRBV11-2	.	TRBJ1-6	CASSFLQGRGISTLHF
TRBV29-1	once	TRBJ1-1	CSVAVVNTEAFF
TRBV10-3	.	TRBJ2-1	CAIADRGYNEQFF
TRBV27	.	TRBJ2-3	CASSSGAGEYF
TRBV4-3	.	TRBJ1-2	CASSSHGEENYGYTF
TRBV28	.	TRBJ1-4	CASSATGGYEKLFF
TRBV5-1	few	TRBJ1-3	CASSLTGLENTIYF
TRBV29-1	.	TRBJ2-1	CSVSPTSGGHNEQFF
TRBV27	.	TRBJ2-1	CASSFSGGPYNEQFF
TRBV29-1	.	TRBJ2-1	CSARTSGGASEQFF
TRBV18	.	TRBJ2-7	CASSPRAGGWNEQYF
TRBV28	.	TRBJ2-1	CASSLPGPPYNEQFF
TRBV5-6	.	TRBJ2-7	CASSRGRYEQYF
TRBV7-8	.	TRBJ2-1	CASSPWGADNEQFF
TRBV7-9	.	TRBJ1-2	CASSPYSTGNYGYTF
TRBV1	.	TRBJ2-1	CTSSQERAGIYNEQFF
TRBV9	.	TRBJ1-2	CASSPHTGNDYGYTF
TRBV13	.	TRBJ2-2	CASSFGREVAGELFF
TRBV7-9	.	TRBJ2-2	CASSKQGGGELFF